This TCR beta chain appears in the sequencing data of a study of cytomegalovirus exposure and HLA in healthy donors. Overall study results and limits: Presence/absence analyses supposed approximately even sequencing depth among donors. Donors belonging to an Asian-associated ancestry cluster reportedly showed fewer N-insertions in productive TCRs than the 666-donor mean, according to what a later analysis found. A later analysis linked a missense variant in DCLRE1C to the trimming of TCR beta V and J genes. Excluded were some V segments that proved indistinguishable, including TRBV6-2 and TRBV6-3.

The PCR employed 60 Vbeta primers together with 13 Jbeta primers. Here immunoSEQ multiplex PCR was the method, and the copy in TCRdb shows in-frame clones only, minus some. The table has 150,000 or so clones, just over 75% seen once; the top ten hold over 0.95%. Germline CDR1 and CDR2: MNHNS and SASEGT. The CDR3 extends over 15 amino acids. Trimming at V came to 7 bases and at J to 2 bases, leaving 10 bases not matched to a gene. A remark on this clone: Antigen: not known.

This clonotype originated in a woman aged 40 to 49 in good health and CMV-seronegative. The source material was PBMCs. The rearrangement links TRBV6-1 to TRBJ2-7; 8 bases match TRBD2. The DNA of the CDR3 is TGTGCCAGCACCGAACGGGAGGGGTTTACCTACGAGCAGTACTTC. This translates into CASTEREGFTYEQYF.